Listed below are T cell receptor beta chains from one sample, sequenced in a study of blood T cell repertoires in COVID-19. Repertoires were generated with immunoSEQ multiplex PCR, while TCRdb's copy carries only in-frame clones and drops some. Among roughly 64,000 clones, 84% were seen once, and the ten largest hold more than 5%. Sequencing input: peripheral blood. These receptors came from a woman aged 55-70 years with acute or convalescent COVID-19. The CDR3 runs from the conserved cysteine through the conserved F or W. D genes are given only for firm matches. Not every row has a clone size; where given, it reads once, few, many or a size class.

CDR3 length	D gene	clone size	V gene	J gene	CDR3 protein	CDR3 DNA
15	TRBD2	-	TRBV6-5	TRBJ2-1	CASRLSGGTYNEQFF	TGTGCCAGCAGACTTAGCGGGGGGACGTACAATGAGCAGTTCTTC
18	TRBD2	-	TRBV3-1/TRBV3-2	TRBJ2-7	CASSQDLLAGGLFHEQYF	TGTGCCAGCAGCCAAGATTTACTAGCGGGGGGGCTGTTCCACGAGCAGTACTTC
16	-	-	TRBV6-7	TRBJ1-3	CASSYSGVRIGNTIYF	TGTGCCAGCAGTTATTCGGGGGTAAGGATTGGAAACACCATATATTTT
13	TRBD2	-	TRBV5-1	TRBJ2-3	CASSLAGGNTQYF	TGCGCCAGCAGCTTGGCGGGGGGAAATACGCAGTATTTT
16	-	-	TRBV7-2	TRBJ2-3	CASSLAEVGGTDTQYF	TGTGCCAGCAGCTTAGCGGAGGTGGGAGGCACAGATACGCAGTATTTT
13	-	once	TRBV6-5	TRBJ1-2	CASSFSGDYGYTF	TGTGCCAGCAGTTTCTCCGGGGACTATGGCTACACCTTC
15	TRBD1	few	TRBV18	TRBJ2-7	CASSLNRDRPYEQYF	TGTGCCAGCTCCCTGAACCGGGACAGACCCTACGAGCAGTACTTC
14	-	-	TRBV7-6	TRBJ1-1	CASSLAGGDREAFF	TGTGCCAGCAGCTTAGCAGGGGGAGACCGTGAAGCTTTCTTT
13	-	-	TRBV2	TRBJ2-7	CASSGQTDYEQYF	TGTGCCAGCAGCGGACAGACAGACTACGAGCAGTACTTC
13	TRBD1	-	TRBV11-2	TRBJ2-7	CASSSGQLYEQYF	TGTGCCAGCAGCTCGGGACAGCTTTACGAGCAGTACTTC
13	-	-	TRBV6-5	TRBJ2-2	CASSSGFTGELFF	TGTGCCAGCAGTTCAGGGTTCACCGGGGAGCTGTTTTTT
13	-	-	TRBV6-5	TRBJ1-5	CASTDSSQGPQHF	TGTGCCAGCACCGACAGTTCCCAAGGGCCCCAGCATTTT
12	-	-	TRBV5-4	TRBJ2-7	CASSSSSYEQYF	TGTGCCAGCAGCTCTAGCTCCTACGAGCAGTACTTC
15	-	-	TRBV6-5	TRBJ2-5	CASSYSLQPAETQYF	TGTGCCAGCAGTTACTCATTACAGCCGGCAGAGACCCAGTACTTC
16	TRBD1	-	TRBV7-9	TRBJ2-7	CASIPKAPGQGYEQYF	TGTGCCAGCATTCCCAAAGCCCCGGGACAGGGCTACGAGCAGTACTTC
15	TRBD1	-	TRBV18	TRBJ1-3	CASSPRQGEGNTIYF	TGTGCCAGCTCACCAAGGCAGGGGGAAGGAAACACCATATATTTT
13	-	-	TRBV7-7	TRBJ1-1	CASSRTGIAEAFF	TGTGCCAGCAGCCGTACAGGGATCGCTGAAGCTTTCTTT
14	TRBD1	-	TRBV7-3	TRBJ1-2	CASSLGPGGSGYTF	TGTGCCAGCAGCTTGGGACCAGGGGGATCGGGCTACACCTTC
13	-	-	TRBV3-1/TRBV3-2	TRBJ1-5	CASSQGGVQPQHF	TGTGCCAGCAGCCAGGGGGGGGTACAGCCCCAGCATTTT
15	-	-	TRBV6-5	TRBJ2-1	CASSYSPDFYNEQFF	TGTGCCAGCAGTTACTCTCCGGACTTCTACAATGAGCAGTTCTTC
13	TRBD1	-	TRBV29-1	TRBJ2-7	CSVSGGAFYEQYF	TGCAGCGTTTCAGGGGGAGCCTTCTACGAGCAGTACTTC
11	-	few	TRBV5-4	TRBJ1-1	CASREAGTTFF	TGTGCCAGCAGGGAAGCCGGGACTACTTTCTTT
15	-	-	TRBV2	TRBJ1-5	CASSDRGVRNQPQHF	TGTGCCAGCAGTGACAGGGGCGTAAGAAATCAGCCCCAGCATTTT
12	-	-	TRBV2	TRBJ1-1	CASRARTVTAFF	TGTGCCAGCAGGGCCCGGACAGTGACGGCTTTCTTT
14	TRBD1	-	TRBV14	TRBJ1-1	CASSPTGGRTEAFF	TGTGCCAGCAGTCCCACAGGGGGCAGGACTGAAGCTTTCTTT
16	TRBD2	-	TRBV6-6	TRBJ2-7	CASSLTSGGDFYEQYF	TGTGCCAGCAGTTTGACTAGCGGGGGGGATTTCTACGAGCAGTACTTC
16	-	-	TRBV25-1	TRBJ1-2	CASSDRDTPAMEGYTF	TGTGCCAGCAGTGATAGGGACACCCCGGCGATGGAGGGCTACACCTTC
12	-	-	TRBV19	TRBJ1-2	CASSIGGGGYTF	TGTGCCAGTAGTATAGGCGGCGGAGGCTACACCTTC